These T cell receptor beta chains were read from a single sample in a study of technical replicates of blood from a handful of donors. The data were produced by immunoSEQ multiplex PCR, yet TCRdb's version contains in-frame clones alone and is incomplete. Among about 73,000 clones, roughly nine tenths were seen once, and the ten largest hold 4% to 5%. Sequencing used PBMCs. The receptors derive from a human donor in good health. Some clones in this sample may be carry-over from other donors' samples. Both conserved end residues are part of each CDR3. The D gene is left open where the match is weak. Expanded clones get a size class; other rows say once, few or many, or leave the size out.

D	J	size	V	DNA	CDR3
-	TRBJ1-6	-	TRBV13	TGTGCCAGCAGCTTAGGCCGGGGTGACAATTCACCCCTCCACTTT	CASSLGRGDNSPLHF
-	TRBJ1-6	-	TRBV27	TGTGCCAGCAGTTTTCCGCCAGGGGATACCTTCACACCCCTCCACTTT	CASSFPPGDTFTPLHF
-	TRBJ2-2	-	TRBV7-6	TGTGCCAGCAGCCCAGACAGATACACCGGGGAGCTGTTTTTT	CASSPDRYTGELFF
-	TRBJ2-7	once	TRBV7-9	TGTGCCAGCAGCCTGGATAGACTCAACGAGCAGTACTTC	CASSLDRLNEQYF
-	TRBJ2-1	-	TRBV7-8	TGTGCCAGCAGCACGGACATTTTTCGTGAGCAGTTCTTC	CASSTDIFREQFF
-	TRBJ2-7	few	TRBV12-1	TGTGCCAGCAGCTTTGGGGGCAGCCGCTACGAGCAGTACTTC	CASSFGGSRYEQYF
TRBD2	TRBJ2-3	-	TRBV10-3	TGTGCCATCAGCCCCCGGGGGGTAGCGGGGGGCCAGAGTGATACGCAGTATTTT	CAISPRGVAGGQSDTQYF
-	TRBJ2-1	-	TRBV19	TGTGCCAGTAGTATCGGTCTACAGGCCACGGGCACCCGCTACAATGAGCAGTTCTTC	CASSIGLQATGTRYNEQFF
TRBD2	TRBJ2-7	-	TRBV2	TGTGCCAGCAGATCCTTCCGGGAGGCCCACCACGAGCAGTACTTC	CASRSFREAHHEQYF
-	TRBJ1-1	-	TRBV5-6	TGTGCCAGCAGTTCGGGACATTCCACTGAAGCTTTCTTT	CASSSGHSTEAFF
-	TRBJ2-7	-	TRBV6-1	TGTGCCAGCAGTGACGGGTCCTACGAGCAGTACTTC	CASSDGSYEQYF
-	TRBJ2-2	-	TRBV5-1	TGCGCCAGCAGCTCGCGGACTCTCCCCCGCCCGAACACCGGGGAGCTGTTTTTT	CASSSRTLPRPNTGELFF
-	TRBJ1-5	-	TRBV25-1	TGTGCCAGCAGTCCCCCGGATCAGCCCCAGCATTTT	CASSPPDQPQHF
-	TRBJ2-3	-	TRBV29-1	TGCAGCGTTGAAGACTTAGACAGGGGGAGGAGCGGGGGGCGGTCAGATACGCAGTATTTT	CSVEDLDRGRSGGRSDTQYF
TRBD1	TRBJ2-5	-	TRBV6-5	TGTGCCAGCCACTTTCGACAGGGACAGCAAGAGACCCAGTACTTC	CASHFRQGQQETQYF
-	TRBJ1-2	-	TRBV30	TGTGCCTGGAGTGGCGGGGTGAGGGGCTACACCTTC	CAWSGGVRGYTF
TRBD1	TRBJ2-7	-	TRBV7-2	TGTGCCAGCAGCGCCTCCGGGACAGGAATCTACGAGCAGTACTTC	CASSASGTGIYEQYF
TRBD1	TRBJ1-6	-	TRBV9	TGTGCCAGCAGCGACAGGGGCTCCTATAATTCACCCCTCCACTTT	CASSDRGSYNSPLHF
TRBD1	TRBJ1-5	-	TRBV19	TGTGCCAGTAGTGTACAGGGGGACAATCAGCCCCAGCATTTT	CASSVQGDNQPQHF
-	TRBJ1-4	-	TRBV15	TGTGCCACCAGAAGGGGGACTAATGAAAAACTGTTTTTT	CATRRGTNEKLFF
TRBD2	TRBJ2-2	-	TRBV6-5	TGTGCCGTCAAAACCGGGGGGGCGGACACCGGGGAGCTGTTTTTT	CAVKTGGADTGELFF
TRBD1	TRBJ1-1	-	TRBV5-6	TGTGCCAGCAGCTTGCGGCCAGGGGGGTTAACTGAAGCTTTCTTT	CASSLRPGGLTEAFF
-	TRBJ1-1	-	TRBV5-6	TGTGCCAGCAGCTGGGCCAAGAGGCCGAGGGACACTGAAGCTTTCTTT	CASSWAKRPRDTEAFF
-	TRBJ1-1	-	TRBV7-2	TGTGCCAGCAGCTTAGTAATCGGGAACACTGAAGCTTTCTTT	CASSLVIGNTEAFF
TRBD2	TRBJ2-7	-	TRBV4-2	TGTGCCAGCAGCCAAGGCGGGGGAACCTACGAGCAGTACTTC	CASSQGGGTYEQYF
-	TRBJ1-1	-	TRBV19	TGTGCCAGTAACCCGACAGCGAACACTGAAGCTTTCTTT	CASNPTANTEAFF
TRBD1	TRBJ2-7	-	TRBV13	TGTGCCAGCAGCCCTCGGACAGGGGGCCTCCCCTACGAGCAGTACTTC	CASSPRTGGLPYEQYF
-	TRBJ2-7	-	TRBV15	TGTGCCACCAGCGAAGGGTGGCCCCTCGGGGGCGAGCAGTACTTC	CATSEGWPLGGEQYF
-	TRBJ1-6	-	TRBV2	TGTGCCAGCAGGACCGACAGCGTTAATTCACCCCTCCACTTT	CASRTDSVNSPLHF
TRBD2	TRBJ2-4	-	TRBV5-4	TGTGCCAGCAGCACAAAAGCGGGGGGGTCCAAAAACATTCAGTACTTC	CASSTKAGGSKNIQYF
TRBD2	TRBJ2-2	-	TRBV11-2	TGTGCCAGCAGCGGTCCTAGCGGGAGAGGCACCGGGGAGCTGTTTTTT	CASSGPSGRGTGELFF
-	TRBJ1-5	-	TRBV10-3	TGTGCCATCACGCCAGAATATAGCAATCAGCCCCAGCATTTT	CAITPEYSNQPQHF
TRBD2	TRBJ2-5	once	TRBV6-5	TGTGCCAGCAGTTCAAGTCCGGGACTAGCGGGGGGGACCCAGTACTTC	CASSSSPGLAGGTQYF
-	TRBJ2-5	-	TRBV20-1	TGCTGCCTAAGGGGGGGGACCCAGTACTTC	CCLRGGTQYF
TRBD1	TRBJ2-7	-	TRBV7-2	TGTGCCAGCAGCCCGGACAGGGGAAGATCCTACGAGCAGTACTTC	CASSPDRGRSYEQYF
-	TRBJ1-1	-	TRBV6-1	TGTGCCAGCAGTGAAGTCGGAGCTTTCTTT	CASSEVGAFF
-	TRBJ1-2	-	TRBV4-2	TGTGCCAGCAGCCCCCAACAGGGTGACTATGGCTACACCTTC	CASSPQQGDYGYTF
-	TRBJ1-1	-	TRBV28	TGTGCCAGCAGCCCTACAGGGCTGAACACTGAAGCTTTCTTT	CASSPTGLNTEAFF
TRBD2	TRBJ2-2	-	TRBV7-3	TGTGCCAGCAGCTTGGTTAGCGGGAGAACAAACACCGGGGAGCTGTTTTTT	CASSLVSGRTNTGELFF
-	TRBJ1-5	-	TRBV7-2	TGTGCCAGCAGCTTCTCGAATCTAAATCAGCCCCAGCATTTT	CASSFSNLNQPQHF
TRBD2	TRBJ2-3	once	TRBV9	TGTGCCAGCAGCGTAGAGGCGGGGGGCACAGATACGCAGTATTTT	CASSVEAGGTDTQYF
TRBD2	TRBJ2-2	-	TRBV29-1	TGCAGCCCATCCCGCATCACTAGCGGGCCCGGGGAGCTGTTTTTT	CSPSRITSGPGELFF
TRBD1	TRBJ1-3	-	TRBV4-2	TGTGCCAGCAGCCAAACCGGGACAGGAGGAAACACCATATATTTT	CASSQTGTGGNTIYF
-	TRBJ2-3	once	TRBV5-1	TGCGCCAGCAGATTATCCTGGACTGGCGTGAGGGCAGATACGCAGTATTTT	CASRLSWTGVRADTQYF
TRBD1	TRBJ2-7	many	TRBV4-3	TGCGCCAGCAGCCAGGAAGAATTTCCACCGGGACAGGGGAAGGAGCAGTACTTC	CASSQEEFPPGQGKEQYF